Below are 15 T cell receptor beta chains sequenced from a single sample in a study of blood T cell repertoires in COVID-19. TCRdb keeps only in-frame clones here, not all; method: immunoSEQ multiplex PCR. The sample has about 59,000 clones, roughly 70% seen once. Sequenced input: peripheral blood. These receptors were collected from a woman between 50 and 59 years old with active or convalescent COVID-19.

This chain uses TRBV5-1 with TRBJ2-3; 9 bases line up with TRBD2. J was trimmed by 3 bases and V by 0 bases; bases with no gene match: 8. Germline lookup yields CDR1 SGHRS and CDR2 YFSETQ. CDR3 length equals 17 residues. Written as DNA, the CDR3 is TGCGCCAGCAGCTTGGCCTCGGGCGGGAGGGGAACAGATACGCAGTATTTT. Its translation is CASSLASGGRGTDTQYF.

This clone was counted a few times. The chain uses TRBV6-1 and TRBJ1-1, with no clear D. The V and J ends lost 3 bases and 1 base respectively, with 9 bases between them. CDR3 length: 14 residues. Germline V lookup: CDR1 MNHNS, CDR2 SASEGT. CDR3 DNA sequence: TGTGCCAGCAGTGACGGCGGTTGGAACACTGAAGCTTTCTTT. Its protein product is CASSDGGWNTEAFF.

This sequence joins TRBV29-1 and TRBJ1-2; D is undetermined. CDR3 length equals 12 residues. CDR1 SQVTM and CDR2 ANQGSEA come from the germline V gene. Trimming pared 5 bases from V and 1 base from J, leaving 8 bases between. This CDR3 reads CSVTTRNYGYTF. CDR3 DNA: TGCAGCGTTACAACCCGTAACTATGGCTACACCTTC.

The J gene is TRBJ1-2, the V gene TRBV5-1; TRBD1 matches at 8 bases. Germline V CDR1 and CDR2: SGHRS, YFSETQ. This CDR3 comprises 14 residues. The ends lost 0 bases at V and 3 bases at J; junction bases unmatched: 1. DNA for the CDR3: TGCGCCAGCAGCTTGGACAGGGGGGACTATGGCTACACCTTC. Translated: CASSLDRGDYGYTF.

Only one count was recorded for this clone. Here the CDR3 reads CASSPRGGQETQYF. CDR3 bases: TGTGCCAGCAGCCCCCGGGGGGGGCAAGAGACCCAGTACTTC. The chain links TRBV9 to TRBJ2-5; the match to TRBD2 covers 8 bases. This CDR3 region has 14 residues. Germline trimming cut 4 bases from V and 2 bases from J; bases unmatched to any gene: 4. CDR1 SGDLS and CDR2 YYNGEE come from the germline V gene.

The rearrangement uses TRBV5-1 and TRBJ2-7; D call uncertain. With 5 bases removed from V and 3 bases from J, the gap between germline ends came to 12 bases. The CDR3 covers 13 residues. CDR1 and CDR2 (germline): SGHRS, YFSETQ. The DNA of the CDR3 is TGCGCCAGCAGGGGTAGCAGCAGCTACGAGCAGTACTTC. This encodes CASRGSSSYEQYF.

The chain has TRBV10-1 and TRBJ2-1; D is ambiguous. Trimming cost V 3 bases and J 2 bases, with 17 bases left between them. In germline, CDR1 is WNHNN, CDR2 SYGVQD (reference sequence). The CDR3 is 17 residues long. CDR3 bases: TGCGCCAGCAGTGACCCTACTGACTGGTCGCCCTACAATGAGCAGTTCTTC. It is translated as CASSDPTDWSPYNEQFF.

A few counts support this clone. The chain links TRBV6-1 to TRBJ1-2, with D tentatively TRBD1 (6 bases). Germline CDR1 MNHNS, CDR2 SASEGT. Trimming removed 2 bases from V and 1 base from J, with 20 bases in between. CDR3 length: 18 amino acids. In DNA, the CDR3 is TGTGCCAGCAGTGAATTCCCGGGTGGGGGCGCATATAACTATGGCTACACCTTC. Protein: CASSEFPGGGAYNYGYTF.

This clone was seen just once. The chain combines TRBV5-1 with TRBJ1-2, with 7 nucleotides matching TRBD1. V trimming: 4 bases; J trimming: 3 bases; junction bases outside the gene matches: 9. The CDR3 is made up of 15 amino acids. The germline V gene encodes CDR1 SGHRS and CDR2 YFSETQ. In nucleotides, the CDR3 is TGCGCCAGCAGCGGTACAGGGGCGTCGGACTATGGCTACACCTTC. Encoded protein: CASSGTGASDYGYTF.

This clone has just a few counts. V is TRBV3-1 (or the pseudogene TRBV3-2) and J is TRBJ1-2; TRBD1 is a possible D gene (5 bases). Trimming stripped 0 bases from V and 3 bases from J, with 14 bases between. The CDR3 runs to 16 residues. Per the germline V gene, CDR1 is LGHDT and CDR2 is YNNKEL (reference sequence). The CDR3 region has the DNA TGTGCCAGCAGCCAAGATAGGAGGGCAGGGTACTATGGCTACACCTTC. This translates into CASSQDRRAGYYGYTF.

Only a few counts were recorded for this clone. The J gene is TRBJ1-1, the V gene TRBV5-1; 9 nucleotides align to TRBD1. Germline CDR1 is SGHRS and CDR2 is YFSETQ. Germline trimming cut 0 bases from V and 8 bases from J; bases unmatched to any gene: 8. CDR3 size: 15 residues. CDR3 DNA: TGCGCCAGCAGCTTGGGTCATCAGGGGACAGGGGAAGCTTTCTTT. Residues: CASSLGHQGTGEAFF.

The chain couples TRBV14 to TRBJ2-3; a weak D match, TRBD1 (5 bases). Trimming took off 2 bases at V and 5 bases at J, with 17 bases between the two ends. Germline V gene lookup returns CDR1 SGHDN and CDR2 FVKESK. CDR3 length equals 16 residues. The CDR3 bases are TGTGCCAGCAGCCAATTAAGGGGCGGCGGTGTAGATACGCAGTATTTT. It codes for CASSQLRGGGVDTQYF. Full variable domain (missing parts from reference TRBV14 and TRBJ2-3): EAGVTQFPSHSVIEKGQTVTLRCDPISGHDNLYWYRRVMGKEIKFLLHFVKESKQDESGMPNNRFLAERTGGTYSTLKVQPAELEDSGVYFCASSQLRGGGVDTQYFGPGTRLTVL.

This chain connects TRBV4-1 to TRBJ2-3; no reliable D call. V lost 4 bases to trimming and J lost 6 bases, with 23 bases between them. The CDR3 spans 17 residues. Per the germline V gene, CDR1 is MGHRA and CDR2 is YSYEKL. The CDR3 spells CASSPAEVAYFTDTQYF. The CDR3 DNA follows: TGCGCCAGCAGCCCGGCAGAAGTAGCATATTTTACGGATACGCAGTATTTT.

V usage is TRBV2 and J usage is TRBJ2-1, with 7 bases fitting TRBD2. CDR3 size: 15 residues. In germline, CDR1 is SNHLY, CDR2 FYNNEI. V was pared by 3 bases and J by 7 bases, with 9 bases of the junction left unmatched. CDR3 nucleotide sequence: TGTGCCAGCAGTGATGGTGGGAGGGCCCGGAATGAGCAGTTCTTC. It encodes CASSDGGRARNEQFF.

The chain combines TRBV5-4 with TRBJ2-6; D remains ambiguous. The CDR3 sequence is 16 residues long. The germline V gene encodes CDR1 SGHNT and CDR2 YYREEE (reference sequence). V lost 4 bases to trimming and J lost 0 bases, with 11 bases between them. The CDR3 loop is CASSPDWFSGANVLTF. DNA of the CDR3: TGTGCCAGCAGCCCCGACTGGTTCTCTGGGGCCAACGTCCTGACTTTC.